A single sample is the source of the 24 T cell receptor beta chains below, sequenced in a study of technical replicates of blood from a few donors. Profiling relied on immunoSEQ multiplex PCR, and the TCRdb table lists in-frame clones only, not all of them. The sample holds about 70,000 clones; almost 95% are singletons and the top ten take roughly 0.4%. The sample consisted of T cells isolated from PBMCs. The receptors derive from a human donor in good health.

This CDR3 reads CASSFEGGELFF. In DNA, the CDR3 is TGTGCCAGCAGTTTTGAGGGTGGGGAGCTGTTTTTT. This chain uses TRBV27 with TRBJ2-2; D perhaps matches TRBD2 (5 bases). The V end was cut by 3 bases, the J end by 8 bases, with 7 bases between. CDR1 and CDR2 (germline): MNHEY, SMNVEV (reference sequence). This CDR3 region has 12 residues.

The genes are TRBV29-1 and TRBJ2-1; 10 bases line up with TRBD1. The germline V gene has CDR1 SQVTM and CDR2 ANQGSEA. This CDR3 contains 12 residues. The V segment lost 8 bases and the J segment 6 bases; nucleotides outside the gene matches: 4. CDR3 residues: CSLGQGSNEQFF. The CDR3, as DNA: TGCAGCCTGGGACAGGGGAGCAATGAGCAGTTCTTC.

The genes are TRBV29-1 and TRBJ2-7, with TRBD2 as a possible D gene (6 bases). Germline CDR1 reads SQVTM; CDR2 reads ANQGSEA. Trimming removed 6 bases from V and 5 bases from J, with 32 bases in between. The CDR3 has 18 residues. The CDR3 region is CSVGAEHGSLSVTHEQYF. CDR3 DNA: TGCAGCGTCGGTGCCGAACACGGGAGCCTCAGCGTGACCCACGAGCAGTACTTC.

This clone turned up a few times. V usage is TRBV5-4 and J usage is TRBJ1-2; perhaps TRBD1 as D (5 bases). The V end was cut by 0 bases, the J end by 6 bases, with 9 bases between. The CDR3 covers 13 residues. CDR1 SGHNT and CDR2 YYREEE come from the germline V gene (reference sequence). The CDR3 protein is CASSLGGADGYTF. The CDR3 nucleotides are TGTGCCAGCAGCTTGGGCGGGGCGGATGGCTACACCTTC.

V is TRBV11-3 and J is TRBJ2-7, with D perhaps TRBD1 (5 bases). Germline V CDR1 and CDR2: SGHNT, YENEEA. Trimming removed 1 base from V and 2 bases from J, with 9 bases in between. There are 14 residues in the CDR3. CDR3 sequence reads: CASSLVTATYEQYF. The CDR3 DNA follows: TGTGCCAGCAGCTTAGTGACAGCTACCTACGAGCAGTACTTC.

This chain links TRBV10-3 with TRBJ1-2, with TRBD1 as a possible D gene (5 bases). The CDR3 extends over 15 amino acids. V was pared by 4 bases and J by 6 bases, with 18 bases between. Looked up from germline, CDR1 is ENHRY and CDR2 is SYGVKD. The CDR3 here is CAISGDRGVYNGYTF. The CDR3 coding sequence is TGTGCCATCAGTGGGGATAGGGGCGTTTATAATGGCTACACCTTC.

CDR3 coding DNA: TGTGCCAGCAGCGTGACAGGCAACTATGGCTACACCTTC. This gives the protein CASSVTGNYGYTF. V gene TRBV11-1 combines with J gene TRBJ1-2, with D possibly being TRBD1 (6 bases). This CDR3 has 13 amino acids. With 5 bases removed from V and 2 bases from J, the gap between germline ends came to 9 bases. The germline V gene has CDR1 SGHAT and CDR2 FQDESV (reference sequence).

The chain combines TRBV7-8 with TRBJ1-5; TRBD1 is a possible D gene (6 bases). V was shortened by 3 bases and J by 3 bases, with 12 bases between the two germline ends. There are 15 residues in the CDR3. Germline assignment: CDR1 SGHVS and CDR2 FQNEAQ. The CDR3 coding sequence is TGTGCCAGCAGCTTTAGCGGGACACTCAATCAGCCCCAGCATTTT. Amino acids: CASSFSGTLNQPQHF.

This clone has a handful of counts. The chain employs TRBV7-2 and TRBJ2-5, with TRBD2 matching over 11 bases. The CDR3 has 16 amino acids. Trimming took 5 bases from V and 3 from J; bases not matched to a gene: 8. Germline assignment: CDR1 SGHTA and CDR2 FQGNSA. The CDR3 protein is CASSDLLAGVEETQYF. CDR3 in DNA: TGTGCCAGCAGCGACCTACTAGCGGGAGTTGAAGAGACCCAGTACTTC.

The chain carries TRBV7-2 and TRBJ2-7; TRBD2 agrees at 16 bases. The V and J ends lost 10 bases and 3 bases, in that order; junction bases with no gene match: 9. The germline gives CDR1 SGHTA, CDR2 FQGNSA. The CDR3 is 16 amino acids. DNA of the CDR3: TGTGCCACTACAGGGACTAGCGGGAGGGCCCTCTACGAGCAGTACTTC. Amino acid sequence: CATTGTSGRALYEQYF.

This clone was detected only once. J is TRBJ1-1 and V is TRBV7-2; D remains unclear. This CDR3 has 15 amino acids. Germline V lookup: CDR1 SGHTA, CDR2 FQGNSA. The V end lost 2 bases, the J end lost 0 bases, and 10 bases lay between the germline ends. Here the CDR3 DNA reads TGTGCCAGCAGCTTATATAACACAGTGAACACTGAAGCTTTCTTT. It specifies CASSLYNTVNTEAFF.

In the case of this clone: At one end, the junction sequence differs from germline, possibly due to a read error. This chain connects TRBV10-3 to TRBJ1-2, with D hard to call. The CDR3 is 11 amino acids. Germline V gives CDR1 ENHRY, CDR2 SYGVKD. The CDR3 sequence is CAIIEGRRYTF. The CDR3 coding sequence is TGTGCCATCATTGAGGGCCGCCGCTACACCTTC.

V gene TRBV5-1 combines with J gene TRBJ1-1; D is perhaps TRBD1 (6 bases). Germline values: CDR1 SGHRS, CDR2 YFSETQ. V lost 4 bases and J 5 bases, leaving 21 bases between the germline ends. The CDR3 is made up of 16 amino acids. Here the CDR3 reads CASSVGTRAYGTEAFF. Written as DNA, the CDR3 is TGCGCCAGCAGCGTGGGGACAAGGGCCTATGGAACTGAAGCTTTCTTT.

The chain joins TRBV5-4 to TRBJ1-1; D remains unclear. Looked up from germline, CDR1 is SGHNT and CDR2 is YYREEE (reference sequence). Trimming removed 3 bases at V and 3 bases at J, with 15 bases between. The CDR3 has 15 amino acids. The CDR3 nucleotides read TGTGCCAGCAGCTCTCCCTCCCGGGGAGACACTGAAGCTTTCTTT. Translating gives CASSSPSRGDTEAFF.

The V call is TRBV19, the J call TRBJ1-4; D ambiguous. This CDR3 is built from 10 residues. Germline values: CDR1 LNHDA, CDR2 SQIVND (reference sequence). The chain's CDR3 is CFRGGGKLFF. CDR3 bases: TGTTTCCGTGGCGGAGGAAAACTGTTTTTT. The whole variable domain, remainder taken from reference TRBV19 and TRBJ1-4, is DGGITQSPKYLFRKEGQNVTLSCEQNLNHDAMYWYRQDPGQGLRLIYYSQIVNDFQKGDIAEGYSVSREKKESFPLTVTSAQKNPTAFYLCFRGGGKLFFGSGTQLSVL.

The V and J genes are TRBV4-3 and TRBJ1-2; 7 nucleotides align to TRBD1. Germline assignment: CDR1 LGHNA and CDR2 YSLEER. J was trimmed by 4 bases and V by 1 base; bases with no gene match: 3. The CDR3 is made up of 14 amino acids. The CDR3 loop is CASSQVGTAYGYTF. The CDR3 nucleotides are TGCGCCAGCAGCCAAGTCGGGACAGCCTATGGCTACACCTTC.

This sequence joins TRBV28 and TRBJ2-3; D might be TRBD2 (6 bases). CDR1 and CDR2 from the germline V gene are MDHEN and SYDVKM. The CDR3 covers 18 residues. V lost 5 bases to trimming and J lost 3 bases, with 24 bases between them. The CDR3 region is CASSPVLSRETITDTQYF. The DNA for the CDR3 is TGTGCCAGCAGTCCCGTCCTAAGCCGGGAGACTATAACAGATACGCAGTATTTT.

In its sample, this clone was seen a few times. CDR3 residues: CASSVPTGTGELFF. In nucleotides, the CDR3 is TGTGCCAGCAGCGTCCCGACGGGGACTGGGGAGCTGTTTTTT. The chain combines TRBV9 with TRBJ2-2, with D possibly matching TRBD2 (6 bases). Germline assignment: CDR1 SGDLS and CDR2 YYNGEE. V dropped 2 bases and J dropped 8 bases, with 13 bases sitting between them. This CDR3 is 14 amino acids long.

In the case of this clone: The junction departs from germline at one end; a sequencing error may be responsible. This chain uses TRBV7-7 with TRBJ2-3; D possibly corresponds to TRBD2 (6 bases). The CDR3 covers 15 residues. Germline V gives CDR1 SSHAT, CDR2 FNYEAQ (reference sequence). The CDR3 DNA follows: TGTGCTAGCAGCTTACGCGGAGGGAGCACAGATACGCAGTATTTT. Protein product: CASSLRGGSTDTQYF.

This chain links TRBV6-5 with TRBJ2-5; TRBD1 aligns across 9 bases. After removal of 3 bases from V and 1 base from J, the junction contained 6 bases not matched to a gene. The CDR3 spans 16 residues. CDR1 MNHEY and CDR2 SVGAGI come from the germline V gene. The CDR3 sequence is CASSYSRTGAQETQYF. The DNA of the CDR3 is TGTGCCAGCAGTTATTCTAGGACAGGGGCCCAAGAGACCCAGTACTTC.

The chain has TRBV30 and TRBJ1-5, with D possibly being TRBD1 (5 bases). V was cut by 0 bases and J by 6 bases, with 9 bases left in between. The CDR3 length is 13 residues. CDR1 GTSNPN and CDR2 SVGIG come from the germline V gene (reference sequence). The CDR3 region has the DNA TGTGCCTGGAGTGTGGGGGGGAGTCAGCCCCAGCATTTT. This translates into CAWSVGGSQPQHF.

The chain recombines TRBV4-2 with TRBJ2-7, with 11 bases identical to TRBD2. Looked up from germline, CDR1 is LGHNA and CDR2 is YNFKEQ. The length of the CDR3 is 17 residues. The trim removed 0 bases at V and 2 bases at J, leaving 6 bases unmatched. In DNA form, the CDR3 reads TGTGCCAGCAGCCAAGATGGGGGGGGACTAGCGGCCTACGAGCAGTACTTC. It codes for CASSQDGGGLAAYEQYF.

V and J are TRBV28 and TRBJ1-5; D is possibly TRBD1 (5 bases). The germline V gene encodes CDR1 MDHEN and CDR2 SYDVKM. This CDR3 is built from 13 residues. The V and J ends lost 8 bases and 5 bases respectively, with 13 bases between them. CDR3 protein: CASYLGAYQPQHF. The CDR3 DNA reads as TGTGCCAGCTACCTAGGGGCTTATCAGCCCCAGCATTTT.

V is TRBV6-5 and J is TRBJ2-7; 7 bases map to TRBD2. J was trimmed by 0 bases and V by 2 bases; bases with no gene match: 4. The germline CDR1 and CDR2 sequences are MNHEY and SVGAGI. This CDR3 is built from 15 residues. In nucleotides, the CDR3 is TGTGCCAGCAGTTACGAAGCTAGCGGCTCCTACGAGCAGTACTTC. This encodes CASSYEASGSYEQYF.